Following are 8 T cell receptor beta chains from one sample sequenced in a study of cytomegalovirus exposure and HLA in healthy donors. The PCR made use of 60 Vbeta and 13 Jbeta primers. Profiled with immunoSEQ multiplex PCR; TCRdb holds only in-frame clones, not every one. The top ten clones hold 2% to 2.5% of a sample with about 120,000 clones, 74% of them seen once. Sequencing input: PBMCs. All receptors derive from a human donor in good health.

The chain is built from TRBV2 and TRBJ2-1; 8 positions agree with TRBD2. The germline CDR1 and CDR2 sequences are SNHLY and FYNNEI. The J segment lost 0 bases and the V segment lost 6 bases, leaving 10 bases of the junction unmatched. The CDR3 loop spans 17 amino acids. This CDR3 reads CASSLPGGASSYNEQFF. CDR3 nucleotides: TGTGCCAGCAGCTTGCCCGGGGGGGCGAGCTCCTACAATGAGCAGTTCTTC.

The chain carries TRBV6-6 and TRBJ2-3, with D possibly matching TRBD2 (7 bases). V was trimmed by 7 bases and J by 3 bases, leaving 20 bases between them. The CDR3 is 16 amino acids. Looked up from germline, CDR1 is MNHNY and CDR2 is SVGAGI (reference sequence). The CDR3: CASTLKGGGVTDTQYF. CDR3 in DNA: TGTGCCAGCACCCTGAAGGGGGGGGGCGTAACAGATACGCAGTATTTT.

This chain uses TRBV4-2 with TRBJ2-7; a possible D gene is TRBD1 (6 bases). CDR1 LGHNA and CDR2 YNFKEQ come from the germline V gene. This CDR3 has 14 amino acids. Trimming stripped 2 bases from V and 0 bases from J, with 8 bases between. CDR3 nucleotides: TGTGCCAGCAGCCAAACAGGGAGCTCCTACGAGCAGTACTTC. Its translation: CASSQTGSSYEQYF.

On this clone itself: One junction end does not reproduce the germline sequence, and a read error may be involved. V usage is TRBV2 and J usage is TRBJ1-4; a weak D match, TRBD1 (6 bases). Looked up from germline, CDR1 is SNHLY and CDR2 is FYNNEI. The CDR3 totals 15 residues. The CDR3 coding sequence is TGTGCCGGCAGTGAAACGGGACACCGAAATGAAAAACTGTTTTTT. It specifies CAGSETGHRNEKLFF.

The chain joins TRBV10-3 to TRBJ2-7, with no clear D. The V end lost 0 bases, the J end lost 3 bases, and 6 bases lay between the germline ends. The CDR3 is made up of 13 amino acids. Germline CDR1 ENHRY, CDR2 SYGVKD. CDR3 sequence (DNA): TGTGCCATCAGTGAGTCTCGACTCTACGAGCAGTACTTC. It codes for CAISESRLYEQYF.

J is TRBJ2-2 and V is TRBV6-6; possibly TRBD2 for D (7 bases). Between the trimmed V and J ends, which lost 7 bases and 5 bases, there was a span of 14 bases. Germline lookup yields CDR1 MNHNY and CDR2 SVGAGI (reference sequence). The CDR3 consists of 14 residues. In nucleotides, the CDR3 is TGTGCCAGCATAAAAGGGGGGGGAACCGGGGAGCTGTTTTTT. It specifies CASIKGGGTGELFF.

The rearrangement links TRBV5-1 to TRBJ2-3; D is perhaps TRBD1 (6 bases). Trimming stripped 3 bases from V and 2 bases from J, with 19 bases between. The V gene's germline CDR1 is SGHRS and CDR2 YFSETQ. The CDR3 covers 17 residues. CDR3 protein: CASSSAGVGDNTDTQYF. For the CDR3, the DNA is TGCGCCAGCAGCTCGGCTGGGGTCGGGGACAACACAGATACGCAGTATTTT.

The genes are TRBV5-4 and TRBJ1-1; TRBD1 aligns across 7 bases. The CDR3 is made up of 15 amino acids. The trim removed 5 bases at V and 5 bases at J, leaving 12 bases unmatched. Germline V gene lookup returns CDR1 SGHNT and CDR2 YYREEE (reference sequence). In nucleotides, the CDR3 is TGTGCCAGCAGTGACAGGGCAGTGAGCGGGACTGAAGCTTTCTTT. Translation: CASSDRAVSGTEAFF.